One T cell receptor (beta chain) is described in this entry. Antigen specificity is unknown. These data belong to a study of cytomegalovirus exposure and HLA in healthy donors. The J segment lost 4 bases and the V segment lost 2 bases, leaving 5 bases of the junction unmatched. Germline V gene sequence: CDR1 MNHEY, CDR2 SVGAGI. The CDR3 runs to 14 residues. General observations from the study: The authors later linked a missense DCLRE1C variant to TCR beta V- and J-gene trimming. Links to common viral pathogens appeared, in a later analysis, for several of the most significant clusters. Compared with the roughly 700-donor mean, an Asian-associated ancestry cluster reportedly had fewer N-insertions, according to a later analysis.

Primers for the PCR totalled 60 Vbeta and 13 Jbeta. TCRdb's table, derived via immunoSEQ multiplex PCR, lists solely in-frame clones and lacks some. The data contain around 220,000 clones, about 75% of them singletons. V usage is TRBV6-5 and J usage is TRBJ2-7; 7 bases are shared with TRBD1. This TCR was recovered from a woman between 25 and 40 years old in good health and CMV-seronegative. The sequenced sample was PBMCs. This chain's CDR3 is CASSYGDRLYEQYF. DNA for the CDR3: TGTGCCAGCAGTTACGGGGACAGACTTTACGAGCAGTACTTC.